The present T cell receptor beta chain was sequenced within a study of technical replicates of blood from four donors. The CDR3 is 15 residues long. Germline CDR1 is LNHNV and CDR2 is YYDKDF (reference sequence). V was pared by 3 bases and J by 5 bases, with 8 bases of the junction left unmatched. TCRdb's copy holds only in-frame clones and misses some; the assay was immunoSEQ multiplex PCR. The sample carries 75,000 to 100,000 clones, 95% recorded once. Specimen: T cells isolated from PBMCs. The chain links TRBV15 to TRBJ1-2, with TRBD1 matching 8 bases. The origin of this receptor is a human donor in good health. The CDR3 spells CATSSDRGLIYGYTF. CDR3 sequence (DNA): TGTGCCACCAGCAGCGACAGGGGATTGATTTATGGCTACACCTTC.